This paragraph covers one TCR beta chain sequence. The data derive from a study of blood T cell repertoires in COVID-19. The germline V gene has CDR1 LGHNA and CDR2 YSLEER. The CDR3 totals 18 residues. The V segment lost 1 base and the J segment 0 bases; nucleotides outside the gene matches: 9. The protocol was immunoSEQ multiplex PCR, while the TCRdb copy is restricted to in-frame clones and leaves out a portion. The sample records roughly 250,000 clones, about 83% being singletons. This receptor was identified in a woman in her forties or fifties who had recovered from COVID-19. Sequences were obtained from PBMCs or T cells enriched from blood (not recorded which). This chain connects TRBV4-3 to TRBJ2-3, with 8 bases lining up with TRBD1. Here the CDR3 reads CASSQAPGGVGSTDTQYF. CDR3 coding DNA: TGCGCCAGCAGCCAAGCGCCAGGGGGCGTGGGGAGCACAGATACGCAGTATTTT.